This is a list of T cell receptor beta chains from one sample in a study of graft-versus-host responses after intestinal transplantation. The data were produced by immunoSEQ multiplex PCR, yet TCRdb's version contains in-frame clones alone and is incomplete. The sample lists more than 15,000 clones, roughly three quarters occurring once. The sample consisted of ileum tissue, taken roughly 490 days after intestinal transplant. These receptor sequences come from a human patient who received an intestinal transplant, so some T cells may come from the graft donor. Each CDR3 is given with its conserved first and last residue.

v_gene,j_gene,CDR3aa
TRBV5-4,TRBJ2-5,CASSSQRGPQETQYF
TRBV18,NA,CASSPETYEQYF
TRBV9,TRBJ2-3,CASSVGRLAGADTQYF
TRBV13,TRBJ2-7,CASSRLAAPYEQYF
TRBV6-6,TRBJ1-6,CASTTSRDRNNSPLHF
TRBV5-1,TRBJ2-5,CASSLAPGSETQYF
TRBV5-6,TRBJ1-4,CASSLGQNEKLFF
TRBV4-3,TRBJ2-7,CASSQEREAPYEQYF
TRBV11-2,TRBJ2-7,CASMRLGTGFGEQYF
TRBV18,TRBJ2-7,CASSSTPGTGRKEQYF
TRBV6-5,TRBJ1-5,CASSQWGQGRPQHF
TRBV11-2,TRBJ2-7,CASSLSPSTGGPYEQYF
TRBV2,TRBJ1-5,CASRRGYSNQPQHF
TRBV2,TRBJ1-3,CASSRDSSGNTIYF
TRBV5-1,TRBJ2-2,CASSPRQGRVAGELFF
TRBV7-9,TRBJ2-5,CASSLAWETQYF
TRBV18,NA,CASSLPPPPSEQYF
TRBV6-1,TRBJ1-1,CASSAFRGRTEAFF